Detailed here is one T cell receptor (beta chain). At least ten counts were recorded for this clonotype. No antigen is known for it. Per-base qualities were not stored, and no clone one base away is much larger. The label giving this sample's time point can be read as: longitudinal time-point 2. Blood bank volunteers in Maryland, USA served as the healthy controls. Libraries from unsorted PBMCs were made from 2 million PBMCs kept in RNAlater at -80 degrees C until RNA extraction. Peripheral blood was subjected to Ficoll-Hypaque density gradient centrifugation to isolate PBMCs, which were then cryopreserved in liquid nitrogen. This specimen belongs to a study of neurological immune-mediated disorders (dated by TCRdb to about 2019). About the investigation overall: Peripheral blood TCR-beta repertoires from patients with HTLV-I-associated myelopathy (HAM/TSP), patients with multiple sclerosis, and healthy controls were compared in the study using UMI-based sequencing. Of the 68 subjects in the cohort, about 14 were HAM/TSP patients, roughly 34 were multiple sclerosis patients, and some 20 were healthy controls. The 100 to 110 TCR-beta libraries covered PBMC samples along with longitudinal samples, technical triplicates, and paired sorted CD4+ and CD8+ T-cell subsets. Longitudinal HAM/TSP donors and healthy donors each had 3 time-points at intervals of roughly 3-40 months. What the authors observed across the whole study: TCR clonal expansion was highest in HAM/TSP patients and lowest in MS patients, with MS patients falling below even healthy controls. No identical CDR3 amino acid sequences were found to be shared among expanded clones across subjects, suggesting that TCR-beta repertoires were private in all groups.

cDNA was synthesized by template-switch 5'RACE using a primer carrying a 10-nucleotide random unique molecular identifier by which each TCR transcript was tagged. Every sequencing run yielded over 170 million TCR-beta sequences covering 15-18 subjects. The RNeasy kit was used to extract total RNA. The KAPA Real-time Library Amplification kit was used to amplify TCR-beta VDJ regions with primers targeting the TCR constant region and the 5'RACE anchor. Sample indexes and Illumina adaptors were added in a first PCR, and a second PCR then increased library yield. After purification with Ampure beads, the TCR product of roughly 650 bp was size-selected on a 2% E-gel SizeSelection system. Library quality was checked on a Bioanalyzer, concentration was measured with Qubit, and libraries were quantified with the Kapa Library Quantification kit before pooling. An Illumina HiSeq 2500 was used to sequence the libraries paired-end at 2 x 150 bp. To increase sequence diversity, roughly 24-32% phiX was spiked into each library pool. Regarding the original processing steps: Quality-filtered reads were processed with the UMI-based MiGEC pipeline, and over 85% of raw TCR sequences were removed by the MiGEC pipeline during error correction. IMGT germline references were used for alignment of VDJ genes, and clonotypes were defined by a unique CDR3 amino acid sequence together with V-J genes. Clonal expansion, Shannon diversity and CDR3 relatedness (CalcPairwiseDistances, ClusterSamples) were evaluated with VDJtools, and phylogenetic trees were built with CLCbio workbench. Expanded clones were defined as having at least 8 unique UMIs, based on coefficient-of-variation modelling across technical triplicates. TCRdb reprocessing: public reads trimmed at Q25 with fastp, clones called with MiXCR, in-frame beta chains kept. For every CDR3 protein sequence, its rows merge into one entry that carries the most common genes and DNA. TCRdb, not the authors, supplied the V and J calls. In all, the sample holds 60,000 to 75,000 distinct CDR3 sequences, and more than 7.5% of those were seen once. The leading ten clones occupy under 15% of the sample.

CDR1 SGHAT and CDR2 FQNNGV were looked up in the germline V gene. The CDR3 sequence holds 11 residues, the cysteine and phenylalanine included. Only the CDR3 portion is preserved as DNA: 33 bases, with reading frame beginning at the first base. The germline ends are 3 bases apart after V is trimmed by 1 base and J by 5 bases. The sample comprised PBMCs. The chain employs TRBV11-2 and TRBJ2-7, with the identity of the D gene unclear. The clonotype comes from a man under 40 in good health. CDR3 loop: CASSLVDEQYF. The nucleotide sequence is TGTGCCAGCAGCTTAGTAGACGAGCAGTACTTC.